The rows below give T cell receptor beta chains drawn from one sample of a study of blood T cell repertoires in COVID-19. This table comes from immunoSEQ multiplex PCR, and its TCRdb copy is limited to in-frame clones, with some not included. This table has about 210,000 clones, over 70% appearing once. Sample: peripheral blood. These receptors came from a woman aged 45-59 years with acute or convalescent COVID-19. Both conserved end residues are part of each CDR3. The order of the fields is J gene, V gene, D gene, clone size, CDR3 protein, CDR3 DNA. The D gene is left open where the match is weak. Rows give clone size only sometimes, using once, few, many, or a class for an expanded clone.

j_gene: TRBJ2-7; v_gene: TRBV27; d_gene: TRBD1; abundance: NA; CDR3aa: CASSNGDSFWYF; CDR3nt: TGTGCCAGCAGTAATGGGGACAGCTTTTGGTACTTC
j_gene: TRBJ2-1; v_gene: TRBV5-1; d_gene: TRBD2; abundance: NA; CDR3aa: CASSPGLAGPNEQFF; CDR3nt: TGCGCCAGCAGCCCTGGACTAGCGGGACCCAATGAGCAGTTCTTC
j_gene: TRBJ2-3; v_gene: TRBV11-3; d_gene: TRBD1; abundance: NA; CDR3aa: CASSSGQGGTDTQYF; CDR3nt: TGTGCCAGCAGCTCCGGACAGGGGGGAACAGATACGCAGTATTTT
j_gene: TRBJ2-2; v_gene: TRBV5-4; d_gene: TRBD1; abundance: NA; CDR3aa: CASSRGGRASNTGELFF; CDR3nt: TGTGCCAGCAGCCGAGGGGGCCGCGCCTCGAACACCGGGGAGCTGTTTTTT
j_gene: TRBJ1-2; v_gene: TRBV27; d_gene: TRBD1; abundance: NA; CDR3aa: CASSSGTGEGVNYGYTF; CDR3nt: TGTGCCAGCAGTTCGGGGACAGGGGAAGGGGTTAACTATGGCTACACCTTC
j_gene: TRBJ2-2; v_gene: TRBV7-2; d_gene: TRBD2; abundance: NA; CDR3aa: CASSVTYLTSGSPTGELFF; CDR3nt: TGTGCCAGCAGCGTAACCTATCTGACTAGCGGGTCCCCCACCGGGGAGCTGTTTTTT
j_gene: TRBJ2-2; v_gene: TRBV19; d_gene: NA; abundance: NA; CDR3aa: CASSTTPTGELFF; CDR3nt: TGTGCCAGTAGTACGACACCTACCGGGGAGCTGTTTTTT
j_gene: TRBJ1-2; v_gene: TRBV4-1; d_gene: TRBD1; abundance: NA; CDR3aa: CASSQGDRAYGYTF; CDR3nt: TGCGCCAGCAGCCAAGGGGACAGGGCCTATGGCTACACCTTC
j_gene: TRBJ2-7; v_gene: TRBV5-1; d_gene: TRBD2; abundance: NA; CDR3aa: CASSLVSGLDYEQYF; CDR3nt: TGCGCCAGCAGCTTGGTTAGCGGGCTTGACTACGAGCAGTACTTC
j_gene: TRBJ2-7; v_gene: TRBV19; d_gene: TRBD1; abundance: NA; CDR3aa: CASSVNRDRYEQYF; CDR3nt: TGTGCCAGTAGTGTAAACCGGGACAGATACGAGCAGTACTTC
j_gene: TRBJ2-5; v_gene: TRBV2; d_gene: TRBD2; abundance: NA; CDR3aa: CASSRNGGGQETQYF; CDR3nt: TGTGCCAGCAGTAGGAACGGGGGGGGCCAAGAGACCCAGTACTTC
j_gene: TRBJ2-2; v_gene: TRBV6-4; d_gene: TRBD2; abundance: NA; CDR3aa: CASRRLAGGITGELFF; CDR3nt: TGTGCCAGCAGACGCCTAGCGGGAGGGATCACCGGGGAGCTGTTTTTT
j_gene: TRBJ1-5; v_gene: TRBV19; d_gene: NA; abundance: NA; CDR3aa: CASSIGSGVNQPQHF; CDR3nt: TGTGCCAGTAGTATAGGATCGGGGGTCAATCAGCCCCAGCATTTT
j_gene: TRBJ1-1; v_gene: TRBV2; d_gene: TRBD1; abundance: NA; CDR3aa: CASRSSRQGAIGTEAFF; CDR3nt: TGTGCCAGCAGGTCCTCTCGTCAGGGGGCGATCGGCACTGAAGCTTTCTTT
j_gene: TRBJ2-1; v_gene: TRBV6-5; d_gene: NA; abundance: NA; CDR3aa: CASSYSSPDYNEQFF; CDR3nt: TGTGCCAGCAGTTACTCGAGCCCTGACTACAATGAGCAGTTCTTC
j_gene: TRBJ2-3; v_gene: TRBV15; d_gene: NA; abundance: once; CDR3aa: CATSRDRYSTDTQYF; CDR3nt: TGTGCCACCAGCAGAGATCGCTACAGCACAGATACGCAGTATTTT
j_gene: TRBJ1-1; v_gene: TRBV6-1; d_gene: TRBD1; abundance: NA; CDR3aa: CASSERQGIRTEAFF; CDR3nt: TGTGCCAGCAGTGAACGACAGGGAATAAGGACTGAAGCTTTCTTT
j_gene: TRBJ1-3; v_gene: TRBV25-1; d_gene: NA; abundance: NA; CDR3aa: CASRRGSSGNTIYF; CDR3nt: TGTGCCAGCAGGCGGGGGTCTTCTGGAAACACCATATATTTT
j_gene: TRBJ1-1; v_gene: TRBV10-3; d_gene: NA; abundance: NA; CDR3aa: CAIKREREAFF; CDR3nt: TGTGCCATCAAGAGGGAGCGTGAAGCTTTCTTT
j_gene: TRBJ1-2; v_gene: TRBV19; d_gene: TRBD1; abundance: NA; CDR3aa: CASSPRQGANGYTF; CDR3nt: TGTGCCAGTAGTCCAAGACAGGGGGCGAATGGCTACACCTTC
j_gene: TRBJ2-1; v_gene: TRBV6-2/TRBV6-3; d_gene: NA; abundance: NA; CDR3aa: CASSAPRGAGYNEQFF; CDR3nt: TGTGCCAGCAGTGCCCCTCGGGGGGCGGGTTACAATGAGCAGTTCTTC
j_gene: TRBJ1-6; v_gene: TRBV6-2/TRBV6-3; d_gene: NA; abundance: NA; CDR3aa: CASSHGPGGYSPLHF; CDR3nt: TGTGCCAGCAGCCACGGCCCGGGGGGATACTCACCCCTCCACTTT
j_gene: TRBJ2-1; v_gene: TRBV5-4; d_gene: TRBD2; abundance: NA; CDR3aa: CGSGGRNYNEQFF; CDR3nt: TGTGGGTCCGGGGGGAGAAACTACAATGAGCAGTTCTTC
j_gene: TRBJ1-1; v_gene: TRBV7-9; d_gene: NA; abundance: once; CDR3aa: CASSDLDRNTEAFF; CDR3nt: TGTGCCAGCAGCGATCTGGACAGGAACACTGAAGCTTTCTTT
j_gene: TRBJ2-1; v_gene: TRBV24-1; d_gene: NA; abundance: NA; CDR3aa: CATSTHRESSYNEQFF; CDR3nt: TGTGCCACCAGTACCCACAGGGAGAGCTCCTACAATGAGCAGTTCTTC
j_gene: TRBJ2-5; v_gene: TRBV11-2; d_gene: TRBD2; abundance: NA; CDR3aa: CASSLRGRGGRQQETQYF; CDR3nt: TGTGCCAGCAGCTTACGGGGACGGGGCGGGAGGCAACAAGAGACCCAGTACTTC
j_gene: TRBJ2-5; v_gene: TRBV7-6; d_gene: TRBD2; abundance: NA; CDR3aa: CASSLGGGRLETQYF; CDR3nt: TGTGCCAGCAGCTTGGGGGGCGGGAGGTTAGAGACCCAGTACTTC
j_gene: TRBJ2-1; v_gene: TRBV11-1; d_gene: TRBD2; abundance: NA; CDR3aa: CASSRGLEMGGEQFF; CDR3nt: TGTGCCAGCAGCAGAGGACTAGAGATGGGCGGTGAGCAGTTCTTC
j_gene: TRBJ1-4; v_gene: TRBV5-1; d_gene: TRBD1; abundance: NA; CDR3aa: CASSTTGETNEKLFF; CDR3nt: TGCGCCAGCAGCACTACAGGGGAAACTAATGAAAAACTGTTTTTT
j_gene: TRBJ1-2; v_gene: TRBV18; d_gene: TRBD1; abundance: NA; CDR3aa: CASSPGQGAHGYTF; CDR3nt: TGTGCCAGCTCACCCGGACAGGGGGCCCACGGCTACACCTTC
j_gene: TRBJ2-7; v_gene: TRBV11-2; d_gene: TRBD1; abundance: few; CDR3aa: CASSLLLTGTNYEQYF; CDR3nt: TGTGCCAGCAGCTTGCTACTGACAGGGACAAACTACGAGCAGTACTTC
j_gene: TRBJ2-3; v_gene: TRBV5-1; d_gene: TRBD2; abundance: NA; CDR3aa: CASSPGTSGLADTQYF; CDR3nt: TGCGCCAGCAGCCCCGGGACTAGCGGGTTGGCTGATACGCAGTATTTT
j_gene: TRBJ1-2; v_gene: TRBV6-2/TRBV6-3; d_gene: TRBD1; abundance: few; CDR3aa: CASSPIKQGNYGYTF; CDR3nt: TGTGCCAGCAGTCCAATCAAACAGGGGAACTATGGCTACACCTTC
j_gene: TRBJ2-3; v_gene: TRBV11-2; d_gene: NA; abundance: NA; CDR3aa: CASSHISDTQYF; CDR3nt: TGTGCCAGCAGCCACATTTCAGATACGCAGTATTTT
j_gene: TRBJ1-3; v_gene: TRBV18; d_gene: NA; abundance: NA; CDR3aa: CASSPDSLTIYF; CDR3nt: TGTGCCAGCTCACCGGACAGTCTGACCATATATTTT
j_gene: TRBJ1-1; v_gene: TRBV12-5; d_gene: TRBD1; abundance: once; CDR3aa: CASGLFGTDNTEAFF; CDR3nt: TGTGCTAGTGGTCTATTCGGGACAGACAACACTGAAGCTTTCTTT
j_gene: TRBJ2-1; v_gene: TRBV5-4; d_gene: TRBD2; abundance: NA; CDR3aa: CASSLGVPPAGGPNEQFF; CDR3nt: TGTGCCAGCAGCTTGGGGGTCCCCCCGGCGGGAGGCCCCAATGAGCAGTTCTTC
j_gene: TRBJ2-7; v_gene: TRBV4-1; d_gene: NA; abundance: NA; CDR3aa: CASSQPTENSYEQYF; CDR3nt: TGCGCCAGCAGCCAGCCAACAGAAAACTCCTACGAGCAGTACTTC
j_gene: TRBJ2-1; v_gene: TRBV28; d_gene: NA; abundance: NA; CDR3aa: CASSFQGHTAYNEQFF; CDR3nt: TGTGCCAGCAGTTTTCAGGGACACACTGCCTACAATGAGCAGTTCTTC
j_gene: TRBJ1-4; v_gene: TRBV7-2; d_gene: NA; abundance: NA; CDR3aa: CASSFRGVGEKLFF; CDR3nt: TGTGCCAGCAGCTTCCGGGGTGTGGGGGAAAAACTGTTTTTT
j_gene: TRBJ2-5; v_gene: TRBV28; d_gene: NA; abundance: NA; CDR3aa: CASSGEAQETQYF; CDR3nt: TGTGCCAGCAGCGGGGAGGCCCAAGAGACCCAGTACTTC
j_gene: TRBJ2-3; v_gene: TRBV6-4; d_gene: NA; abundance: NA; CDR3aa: CASSEDPSGLTDTQYF; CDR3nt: TGTGCCAGCAGTGAGGACCCCAGCGGGCTCACAGATACGCAGTATTTT
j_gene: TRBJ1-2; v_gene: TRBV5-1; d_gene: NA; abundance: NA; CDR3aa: CASSQSTGHYGYTF; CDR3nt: TGCGCCAGCAGCCAATCGACAGGTCACTATGGCTACACCTTC
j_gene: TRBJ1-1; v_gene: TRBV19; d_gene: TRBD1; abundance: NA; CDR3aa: CASTTMYRGANTEAFF; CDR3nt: TGTGCCAGTACGACGATGTACAGGGGGGCGAACACTGAAGCTTTCTTT
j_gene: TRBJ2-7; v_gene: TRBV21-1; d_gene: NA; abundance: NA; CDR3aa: CASSRLGLADSLAPNEQYF; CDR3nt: TGTGCCAGCAGCAGATTGGGACTAGCGGATTCTCTCGCTCCTAACGAGCAGTACTTC
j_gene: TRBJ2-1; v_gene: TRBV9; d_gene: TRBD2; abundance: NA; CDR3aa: CASSVRSGSGYNEQFF; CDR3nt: TGTGCCAGCAGCGTACGGAGCGGGAGCGGGTACAATGAGCAGTTCTTC
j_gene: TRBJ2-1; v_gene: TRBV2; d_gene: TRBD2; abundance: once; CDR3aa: CASNTGLAGKPEQFF; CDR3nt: TGTGCCAGCAATACGGGACTAGCGGGAAAACCCGAGCAGTTCTTC
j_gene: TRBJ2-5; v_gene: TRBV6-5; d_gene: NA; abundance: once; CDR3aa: CASQKNLQETQYF; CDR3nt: TGTGCCAGCCAGAAGAACCTCCAAGAGACCCAGTACTTC
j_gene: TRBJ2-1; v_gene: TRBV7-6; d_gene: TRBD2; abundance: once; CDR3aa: CASSLALGTSGSYNEQFF; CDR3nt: TGTGCCAGCAGCTTAGCGCTAGGGACTAGCGGATCCTACAATGAGCAGTTCTTC
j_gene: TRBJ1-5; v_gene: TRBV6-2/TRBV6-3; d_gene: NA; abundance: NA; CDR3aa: CASSYSTGSPRSNQPQHF; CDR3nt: TGTGCCAGCAGTTACTCGACCGGTAGCCCACGCAGCAATCAGCCCCAGCATTTT
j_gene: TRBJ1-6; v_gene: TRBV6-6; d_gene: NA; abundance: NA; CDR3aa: CASSRMTVTDSPLHF; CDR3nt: TGTGCCAGCAGTCGAATGACAGTGACGGATTCACCCCTCCACTTT